The 2 T cell receptor beta chains presented below share a single source sample, sequenced in a study of cytomegalovirus exposure and HLA in healthy donors. The primer mix had 60 Vbeta and 13 Jbeta primers. Repertoires were generated with immunoSEQ multiplex PCR, while TCRdb's copy carries only in-frame clones and drops some. Of approximately 100,000 clones listed, about 80% are singletons. Sequencing used PBMCs. All receptors derive from a middle-aged man in good health and CMV-seronegative.

In regard to this clone: The sample contains more than one DNA sequence encoding this CDR3. The chain joins TRBV6-5 to TRBJ1-2, with D maybe TRBD1 (6 bases). V lost 6 bases, J lost 2 bases, and 10 bases lay in between. In germline, CDR1 is MNHEY, CDR2 SVGAGI. This CDR3 is built from 13 residues. The DNA of the CDR3 is TGTGCCAGCAGACTGGACAGAAACTATGGCTACACCTTC. This translates into CASRLDRNYGYTF.

The chain links TRBV5-6 to TRBJ2-5; the match to TRBD2 covers 12 bases. CDR3 length equals 14 residues. V shed 6 bases, J shed 7 bases, and the junction held 7 bases outside the gene matches. Germline values: CDR1 SGHDT, CDR2 YYEEEE. CDR3 loop: CASTSGLAGGTQYF. Written as DNA, the CDR3 is TGTGCCAGCACCTCGGGACTAGCGGGCGGGACCCAGTACTTC.